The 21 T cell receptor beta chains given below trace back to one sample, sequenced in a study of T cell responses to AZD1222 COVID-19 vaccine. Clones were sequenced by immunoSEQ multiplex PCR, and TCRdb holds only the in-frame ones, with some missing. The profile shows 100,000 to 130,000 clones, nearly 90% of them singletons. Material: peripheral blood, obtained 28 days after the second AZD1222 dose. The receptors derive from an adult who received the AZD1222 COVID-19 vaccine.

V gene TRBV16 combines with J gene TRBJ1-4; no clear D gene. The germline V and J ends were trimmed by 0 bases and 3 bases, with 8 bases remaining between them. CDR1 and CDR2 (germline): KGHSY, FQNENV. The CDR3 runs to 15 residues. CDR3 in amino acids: CASSQSRAANEKLFF. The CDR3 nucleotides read TGTGCCAGCAGCCAATCACGGGCTGCTAATGAAAAACTGTTTTTT.

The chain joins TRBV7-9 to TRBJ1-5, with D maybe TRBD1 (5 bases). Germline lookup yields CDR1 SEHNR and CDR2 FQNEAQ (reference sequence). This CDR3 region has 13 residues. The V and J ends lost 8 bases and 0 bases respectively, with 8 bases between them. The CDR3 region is CASGTDSNQPQHF. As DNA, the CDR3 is TGTGCCAGCGGGACGGATAGCAATCAGCCCCAGCATTTT.

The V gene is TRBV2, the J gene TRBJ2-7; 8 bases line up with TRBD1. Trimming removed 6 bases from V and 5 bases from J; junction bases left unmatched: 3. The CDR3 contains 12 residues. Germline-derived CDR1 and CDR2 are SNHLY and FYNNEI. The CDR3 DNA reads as TGTGCCAGCAGACGACAGGGGAACGAGCAGTACTTC. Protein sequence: CASRRQGNEQYF.

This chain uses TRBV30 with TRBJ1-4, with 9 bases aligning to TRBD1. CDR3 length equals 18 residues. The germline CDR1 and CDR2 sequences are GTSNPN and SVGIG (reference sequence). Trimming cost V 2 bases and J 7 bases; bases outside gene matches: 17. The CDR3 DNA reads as TGTGCCTGGAGTTGGGGGTGGGACAGGGTGGAATATGGTGAAAAACTGTTTTTT. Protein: CAWSWGWDRVEYGEKLFF.

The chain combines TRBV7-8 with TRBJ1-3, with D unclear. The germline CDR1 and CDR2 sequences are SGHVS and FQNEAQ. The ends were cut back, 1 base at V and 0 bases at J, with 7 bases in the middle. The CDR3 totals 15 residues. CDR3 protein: CASSLGQPSGNTIYF. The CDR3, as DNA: TGTGCCAGCAGCTTAGGACAACCCTCTGGAAACACCATATATTTT.

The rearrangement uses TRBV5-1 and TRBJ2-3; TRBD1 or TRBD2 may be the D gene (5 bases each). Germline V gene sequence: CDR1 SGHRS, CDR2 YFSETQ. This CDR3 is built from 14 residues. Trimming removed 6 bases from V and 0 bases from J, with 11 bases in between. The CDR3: CASTRDQSTDTQYF. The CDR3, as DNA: TGCGCCAGCACCCGGGACCAGAGCACAGATACGCAGTATTTT.

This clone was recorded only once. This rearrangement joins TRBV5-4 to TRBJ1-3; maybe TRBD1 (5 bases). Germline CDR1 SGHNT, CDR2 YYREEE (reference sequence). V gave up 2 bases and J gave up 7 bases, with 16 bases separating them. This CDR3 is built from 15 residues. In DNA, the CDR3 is TGTGCCAGCAGCTTTGGAGGGACGGCCCCTAACACCATATATTTT. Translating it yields CASSFGGTAPNTIYF.

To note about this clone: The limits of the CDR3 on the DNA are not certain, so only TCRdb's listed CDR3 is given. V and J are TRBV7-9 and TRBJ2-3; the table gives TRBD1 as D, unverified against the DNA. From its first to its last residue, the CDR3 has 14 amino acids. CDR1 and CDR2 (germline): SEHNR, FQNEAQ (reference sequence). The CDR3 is CASILSGVTDTQYF.

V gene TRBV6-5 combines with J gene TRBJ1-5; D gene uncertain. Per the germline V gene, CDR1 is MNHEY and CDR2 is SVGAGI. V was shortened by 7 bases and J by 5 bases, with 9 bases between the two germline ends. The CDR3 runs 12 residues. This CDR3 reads CASTRGDQPQHF. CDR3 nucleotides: TGTGCCAGCACCCGAGGTGATCAGCCCCAGCATTTT.

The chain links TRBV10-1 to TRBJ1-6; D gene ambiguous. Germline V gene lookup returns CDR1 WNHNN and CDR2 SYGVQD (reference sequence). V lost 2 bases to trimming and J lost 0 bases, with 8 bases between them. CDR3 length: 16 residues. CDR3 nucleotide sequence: TGCGCCAGCAGTGAGAGGCGAAGCTCCTATAATTCACCCCTCCACTTT. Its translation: CASSERRSSYNSPLHF.

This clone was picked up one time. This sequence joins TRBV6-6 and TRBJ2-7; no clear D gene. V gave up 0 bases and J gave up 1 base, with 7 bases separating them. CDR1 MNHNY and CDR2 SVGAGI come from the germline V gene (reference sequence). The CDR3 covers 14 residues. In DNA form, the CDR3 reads TGTGCCAGCAGTTACTCAGGCAGTTCCTACGAGCAGTACTTC. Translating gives CASSYSGSSYEQYF.

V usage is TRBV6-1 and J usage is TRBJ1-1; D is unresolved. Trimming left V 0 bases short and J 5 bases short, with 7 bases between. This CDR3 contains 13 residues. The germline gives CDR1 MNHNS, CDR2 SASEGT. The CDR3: CASSEARGTEAFF. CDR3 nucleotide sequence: TGTGCCAGCAGTGAAGCTCGGGGAACTGAAGCTTTCTTT.

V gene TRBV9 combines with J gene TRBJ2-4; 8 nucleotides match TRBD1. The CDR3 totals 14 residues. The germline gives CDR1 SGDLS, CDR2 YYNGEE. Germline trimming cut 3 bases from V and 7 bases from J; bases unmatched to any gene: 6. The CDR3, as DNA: TGTGCCAGCAGCGCCCGACAGGGGCGGAACATTCAGTACTTC. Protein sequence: CASSARQGRNIQYF.

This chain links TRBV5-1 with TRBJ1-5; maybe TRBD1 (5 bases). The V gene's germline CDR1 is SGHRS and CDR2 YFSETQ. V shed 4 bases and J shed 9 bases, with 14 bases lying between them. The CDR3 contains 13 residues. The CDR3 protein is CASSPGLQGPQHF. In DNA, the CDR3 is TGCGCCAGCAGCCCGGGACTTCAGGGGCCCCAGCATTTT. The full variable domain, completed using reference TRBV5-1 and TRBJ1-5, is KAGVTQTPRYLIKTRGQQVTLSCSPISGHRSVSWYQQTPGQGLQFLFEYFSETQRNKGNFPGRFSGRQFSNSRSEMNVSTLELGDSALYLCASSPGLQGPQHFGDGTRLSIL.

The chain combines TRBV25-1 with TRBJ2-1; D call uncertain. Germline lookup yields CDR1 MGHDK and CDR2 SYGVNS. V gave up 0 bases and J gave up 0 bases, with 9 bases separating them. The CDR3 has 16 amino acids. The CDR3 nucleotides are TGTGCCAGCAGTGAATATCCCCAGAGCTCCTACAATGAGCAGTTCTTC. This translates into CASSEYPQSSYNEQFF.

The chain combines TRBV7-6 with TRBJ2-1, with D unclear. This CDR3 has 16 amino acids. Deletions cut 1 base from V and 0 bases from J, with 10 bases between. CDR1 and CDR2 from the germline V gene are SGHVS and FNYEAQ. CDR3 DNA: TGTGCCAGCAGCTTAGTTCCGGCAAGCTCCTACAATGAGCAGTTCTTC. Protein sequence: CASSLVPASSYNEQFF.

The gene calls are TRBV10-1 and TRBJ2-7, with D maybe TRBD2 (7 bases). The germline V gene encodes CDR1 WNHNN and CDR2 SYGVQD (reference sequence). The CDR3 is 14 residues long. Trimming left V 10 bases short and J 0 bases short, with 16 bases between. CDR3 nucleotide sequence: TGCGCCATCAAGGGAGGGGGGCACTCCTACGAGCAGTACTTC. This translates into CAIKGGGHSYEQYF.

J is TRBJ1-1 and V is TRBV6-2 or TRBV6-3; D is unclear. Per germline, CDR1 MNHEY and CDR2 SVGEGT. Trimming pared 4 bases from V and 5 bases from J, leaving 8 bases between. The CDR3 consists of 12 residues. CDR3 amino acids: CASSFTRTEAFF. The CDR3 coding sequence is TGTGCCAGCAGTTTTACAAGGACTGAAGCTTTCTTT.

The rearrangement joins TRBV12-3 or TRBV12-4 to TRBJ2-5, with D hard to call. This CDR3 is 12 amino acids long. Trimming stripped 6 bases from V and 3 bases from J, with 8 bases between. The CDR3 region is CASSPQEETQYF. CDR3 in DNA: TGTGCCAGCAGCCCCCAGGAAGAGACCCAGTACTTC.

CDR3: CASSYSIRVGNTIYF. The CDR3 DNA follows: TGTGCCAGCAGTTACTCGATACGGGTTGGAAACACCATATATTTT. The rearrangement joins TRBV6-5 to TRBJ1-3, with unresolved D. V shed 0 bases and J shed 3 bases, with 9 bases lying between them. Germline CDR1 MNHEY, CDR2 SVGAGI. This CDR3 comprises 15 residues.

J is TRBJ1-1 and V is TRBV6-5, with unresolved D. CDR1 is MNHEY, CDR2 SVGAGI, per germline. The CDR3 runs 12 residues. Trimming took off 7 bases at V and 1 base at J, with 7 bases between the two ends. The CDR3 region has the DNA TGTGCCAGCAACGATGGGAACACTGAAGCTTTCTTT. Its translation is CASNDGNTEAFF.